The 30 T cell receptor beta chains listed next were all sequenced from one sample in a study of blood T cell repertoires in COVID-19. Libraries were prepared by immunoSEQ multiplex PCR; TCRdb keeps only in-frame clonotypes and omits some of them. The table records about 150,000 clones, about nine tenths of them present only once. Sequenced material: peripheral blood. The receptor set was obtained from a woman aged 45 to 65 with acute or convalescent COVID-19.

J is TRBJ1-2 and V is TRBV6-5; the D gene is possibly TRBD1 (5 bases). Germline CDR1 is MNHEY and CDR2 is SVGAGI. The CDR3 has 16 amino acids. V was cut by 2 bases and J by 4 bases, with 17 bases left in between. CDR3 DNA sequence: TGTGCCAGCAGTTACGGCACAGGAAGCCGTCTCTATGGCTACACCTTC. Translating gives CASSYGTGSRLYGYTF.

Only one count was recorded for this clone. The chain links TRBV4-1 to TRBJ1-2; tentatively, D is TRBD1 (5 bases). V lost 4 bases and J 0 bases, leaving 18 bases between the germline ends. The CDR3 totals 17 residues. Germline CDR1 and CDR2: MGHRA and YSYEKL. DNA for the CDR3: TGCGCCAGCAGCCCGCTGGGGCTGCCATTCACTAACTATGGCTACACCTTC. This translates into CASSPLGLPFTNYGYTF.

The chain couples TRBV27 to TRBJ1-1, with D unresolved. Per germline, CDR1 MNHEY and CDR2 SMNVEV (reference sequence). Trimming took 0 bases from V and 1 from J, leaving 6 bases between them. This CDR3 has 14 amino acids. DNA for the CDR3: TGTGCCAGCAGTTTATCTAAGCGGAACACTGAAGCTTTCTTT. It encodes CASSLSKRNTEAFF.

V is TRBV30 and J is TRBJ1-5, with no clear D. Trimming stripped 2 bases from V and 3 bases from J, with 11 bases between. CDR3 size: 14 residues. The germline gives CDR1 GTSNPN, CDR2 SVGIG (reference sequence). The CDR3 DNA is TGTGCCTGGAGTTCGGGAGCGGACAATCAGCCCCAGCATTTT. Protein: CAWSSGADNQPQHF.

The rearrangement joins TRBV15 to TRBJ2-7; the match to TRBD1 covers 9 bases. V shed 5 bases, J shed 2 bases, and the junction held 10 bases outside the gene matches. Looked up from germline, CDR1 is LNHNV and CDR2 is YYDKDF (reference sequence). The CDR3 is 16 amino acids. As DNA, the CDR3 is TGTGCCACCAGCTTAAGTCCGGGACAGGGTGCCTACGAGCAGTACTTC. It codes for CATSLSPGQGAYEQYF.

The chain employs TRBV27 and TRBJ1-2, with 7 nucleotides matching TRBD1. Germline loops: CDR1 MNHEY, CDR2 SMNVEV (reference sequence). CDR3 length equals 13 residues. V shed 6 bases and J 5 bases; nucleotides not matched to a gene: 6. The CDR3 here is CASRAGQLYGYTF. CDR3 nucleotide sequence: TGTGCCAGCAGGGCGGGACAGCTATATGGCTACACCTTC.

The rearrangement uses TRBV7-6 and TRBJ2-1; D may be TRBD1 (5 bases). The CDR3 totals 15 residues. Trimming removed 1 base at V and 2 bases at J, with 9 bases between. Germline V gives CDR1 SGHVS, CDR2 FNYEAQ. This CDR3 is CASSLEDTTYNEQFF. CDR3 sequence (DNA): TGTGCCAGCAGCTTAGAGGACACAACCTACAATGAGCAGTTCTTC.

In regard to this clone: At one of its ends the junction is not consistent with the germline gene, which may arise from a read error. The chain carries TRBV7-3 and TRBJ2-1; D may be TRBD1 (6 bases). This CDR3 spans 13 amino acids. Germline V gene sequence: CDR1 SGHTA, CDR2 FQGTGA. The CDR3, as DNA: TGCGTTGGGGGCGCCAGCTCCTACAATGAGCAGTTCTTC. It is translated as CVGGASSYNEQFF.

V and J are TRBV19 and TRBJ1-3; 8 bases agree with TRBD1. Germline-derived CDR1 and CDR2 are LNHDA and SQIVND (reference sequence). After removal of 3 bases from V and 4 bases from J, the junction contained 5 bases not matched to a gene. The CDR3 spans 15 residues. The CDR3 is CASSITGGSGNTIYF. The DNA of the CDR3 is TGTGCCAGTAGTATTACAGGGGGTTCAGGAAACACCATATATTTT.

The V and J genes are TRBV5-1 and TRBJ2-5; D gene ambiguous. The ends were cut back, 2 bases at V and 2 bases at J, with 16 bases in the middle. This CDR3 is 16 amino acids long. Per germline, CDR1 SGHRS and CDR2 YFSETQ. The CDR3 nucleotides are TGCGCCAGCAGCTTATATGGCCAACCAAATCAAGAGACCCAGTACTTC. It is translated as CASSLYGQPNQETQYF.

This clone was seen a handful of times. The chain carries TRBV11-2 and TRBJ1-1; possible D gene TRBD1, 6 bases. CDR1 is SGHAT, CDR2 FQNNGV, per germline. The V end was cut by 6 bases, the J end by 5 bases, with 16 bases between. The CDR3 has 14 amino acids. The CDR3 loop is CASSPQGLGTEAFF. The CDR3 coding sequence is TGTGCCAGCAGTCCACAGGGCTTAGGGACTGAAGCTTTCTTT.

This chain links TRBV2 with TRBJ1-4, with 7 bases lining up with TRBD1. V dropped 6 bases and J dropped 1; count of bases not matched to a gene: 5. The CDR3 has 15 residues. Germline V lookup: CDR1 SNHLY, CDR2 FYNNEI. The CDR3: CASRERQGTNEKLFF. The CDR3 bases are TGTGCCAGCAGGGAGAGACAGGGAACTAATGAAAAACTGTTTTTT.

This clone was observed a handful of times. This chain connects TRBV5-1 to TRBJ1-1; a possible D gene is TRBD1 (5 bases). The CDR3 covers 14 residues. Between the trimmed V and J ends, which lost 0 bases and 5 bases, there was a span of 11 bases. Per the germline V gene, CDR1 is SGHRS and CDR2 is YFSETQ. This CDR3 is CASSLALGGTEAFF. CDR3 coding DNA: TGCGCCAGCAGCTTGGCCCTCGGGGGGACTGAAGCTTTCTTT.

The chain combines TRBV7-8 with TRBJ1-1, with TRBD1 identical over 7 bases. This CDR3 spans 17 amino acids. Trimming took 3 bases from V and 0 from J; bases not matched to a gene: 10. The V gene's germline CDR1 is SGHVS and CDR2 FQNEAQ. CDR3: CASSFYRGRAVNTEAFF. The CDR3 DNA reads TGTGCCAGCAGCTTTTACAGGGGCCGAGCAGTGAACACTGAAGCTTTCTTT.

This chain links TRBV7-9 with TRBJ2-3; D not certain. CDR1 SEHNR and CDR2 FQNEAQ come from the germline V gene (reference sequence). The CDR3 spans 12 residues. Trimming removed 6 bases at V and 0 bases at J, with 4 bases between. Here the CDR3 reads CASSLSTDTQYF. As DNA, the CDR3 is TGTGCCAGCAGTCTTAGCACAGATACGCAGTATTTT.

The genes are TRBV9 and TRBJ1-5, with D uncertain. The CDR3 totals 14 residues. Trimming removed 0 bases from V and 5 bases from J, with 9 bases in between. The germline V gene has CDR1 SGDLS and CDR2 YYNGEE. The CDR3 nucleotides read TGTGCCAGCAGCGTAGGTTCCGGGGATCAGCCCCAGCATTTT. This translates into CASSVGSGDQPQHF.

This chain uses TRBV2 with TRBJ2-3; weak D call: TRBD1 (6 bases). There are 16 residues in the CDR3. Germline V gene sequence: CDR1 SNHLY, CDR2 FYNNEI. V shed 6 bases and J shed 2 bases, with 18 bases lying between them. CDR3 amino acids: CASSPEDSRFTDTQYF. DNA of the CDR3: TGTGCCAGCAGCCCCGAGGACAGTAGATTCACAGATACGCAGTATTTT.

This chain connects TRBV19 to TRBJ1-5, with TRBD1 identical over 7 bases. V lost 2 bases and J lost 7; bases outside the gene matches: 8. CDR1 is LNHDA and CDR2 is SQIVND in the germline V gene (reference sequence). This CDR3 region has 15 residues. CDR3 sequence reads: CASSISSTGSQPQHF. For the CDR3, the DNA is TGTGCCAGTAGTATATCATCGACAGGGAGCCAGCCCCAGCATTTT.

The chain uses TRBV9 and TRBJ1-4, with TRBD1 identical over 7 bases. The CDR3 totals 15 residues. V was clipped by 3 bases and J by 3 bases; unmatched bases: 5. Germline CDR1 SGDLS, CDR2 YYNGEE. Here the CDR3 reads CASSGDRAPNEKLFF. DNA of the CDR3: TGTGCCAGCAGCGGGGACAGAGCCCCTAATGAAAAACTGTTTTTT.

The rearrangement uses TRBV19 and TRBJ2-7, with a tentative D call TRBD1 (6 bases). Trimming stripped 6 bases from V and 4 bases from J, with 16 bases between. Germline V gene data show CDR1 as LNHDA and CDR2 as SQIVND (reference sequence). CDR3 length: 14 residues. The CDR3 sequence is CASSQQGALYEQYF. In DNA form, the CDR3 reads TGTGCCAGTAGCCAACAGGGCGCATTATACGAGCAGTACTTC.

The chain employs TRBV10-2 and TRBJ2-2; TRBD2 is a possible D gene (5 bases). Trimming took 4 bases from V and 7 from J, leaving 13 bases between them. The CDR3 totals 14 residues. Germline CDR1 is WSHSY and CDR2 is SAAADI. The CDR3 nucleotides read TGCGCCAGCAGTGTAGAGGGTAGGATCGGGGAGCTGTTTTTT. It codes for CASSVEGRIGELFF.

The chain recombines TRBV9 with TRBJ1-1, with D unresolved. CDR1 and CDR2 (germline): SGDLS, YYNGEE. V gave up 2 bases and J gave up 4 bases, with 12 bases separating them. The CDR3 contains 14 residues. In nucleotides, the CDR3 is TGTGCCAGCAGCGTGAGACAAGGATTCACTGAAGCTTTCTTT. Protein sequence: CASSVRQGFTEAFF.

This clone came up once. The chain has TRBV7-3 and TRBJ2-3; 7 bases fit TRBD2. The ends lost 1 base at V and 6 bases at J; junction bases unmatched: 10. Germline V lookup: CDR1 SGHTA, CDR2 FQGTGA. CDR3 size: 16 residues. This CDR3 reads CASSLMAGVGADTQYF. The DNA of the CDR3 is TGTGCCAGCAGCTTAATGGCGGGAGTAGGAGCGGATACGCAGTATTTT.

The chain employs TRBV12-3 or TRBV12-4 and TRBJ1-2; TRBD1 agrees at 9 bases. V dropped 5 bases and J dropped 8; count of bases not matched to a gene: 3. The CDR3 has 12 amino acids. The CDR3 sequence: CASSPTGGGYTF. The CDR3 region has the DNA TGTGCCAGCAGTCCTACAGGGGGCGGCTACACCTTC.

V gene TRBV7-3 combines with J gene TRBJ2-3; 8 nucleotides agree with TRBD2. The CDR3 is made up of 15 amino acids. From germline, CDR1 is SGHTA and CDR2 FQGTGA. V shed 5 bases, J shed 5 bases, and the junction held 9 bases outside the gene matches. CDR3 region: CASSHTPAGGDTQYF. The CDR3 DNA is TGTGCCAGCAGCCATACGCCGGCGGGAGGAGATACGCAGTATTTT.

The chain links TRBV5-1 to TRBJ2-5; D gene ambiguous. V was shortened by 1 base and J by 5 bases, with 12 bases between the two germline ends. The CDR3 sequence is 14 residues long. Germline V gives CDR1 SGHRS, CDR2 YFSETQ. The CDR3 sequence: CASSLQTFGETQYF. The CDR3 nucleotides are TGCGCCAGCAGCTTGCAAACGTTCGGGGAGACCCAGTACTTC.

This clone was detected a few times. The chain combines TRBV7-3 with TRBJ1-2, with TRBD1 identical over 7 bases. The CDR3 has 12 amino acids. Per germline, CDR1 SGHTA and CDR2 FQGTGA. The junction had 1 base not matched to a gene; V was cut back by 5 bases and J by 4 bases. CDR3 bases: TGTGCCAGCAGCAGGGACAGCTATGGCTACACCTTC. This sequence encodes CASSRDSYGYTF.

The chain has TRBV5-1 and TRBJ2-2, with TRBD2 identical over 9 bases. The CDR3 loop spans 15 amino acids. CDR1 is SGHRS, CDR2 YFSETQ, per germline. Trimming took 4 bases from V and 1 from J; bases not matched to a gene: 2. The CDR3 is CASSPSGENTGELFF. Here the CDR3 DNA reads TGCGCCAGCAGCCCTAGCGGGGAGAACACCGGGGAGCTGTTTTTT.

The chain employs TRBV9 and TRBJ2-7, with D perhaps matching TRBD1 (5 bases). This CDR3 spans 14 amino acids. Germline V lookup: CDR1 SGDLS, CDR2 YYNGEE. Between the trimmed V and J ends, which lost 4 bases and 1 base, there was a span of 12 bases. The DNA for the CDR3 is TGTGCCAGCAGCTCCAGGGTTGGGTCCTACGAGCAGTACTTC. Translation gives CASSSRVGSYEQYF.

The chain has TRBV19 and TRBJ2-1, with 11 positions matching TRBD2. The CDR3 contains 14 residues. The J segment lost 3 bases and the V segment lost 7 bases, leaving 2 bases of the junction unmatched. Germline V gene data show CDR1 as LNHDA and CDR2 as SQIVND (reference sequence). CDR3 amino acids: CASKLAGVYNEQFF. The CDR3 bases are TGTGCCAGTAAACTAGCGGGGGTCTACAATGAGCAGTTCTTC.